Listed below are T cell receptor beta chains from one sample, sequenced in a study of patients and donors after allogeneic stem cell transplantation. TCRdb recomputed calls from the RT-PCR reads with MiXCR, one row per CDR3 protein. Of hundreds of thousands of distinct CDR3 sequences listed, around two fifths are singletons. Sample: blood, either unsorted or a sorted T cell fraction (not recorded which). All receptors come from a human donor who was either an allogeneic HSCT recipient or a stem cell or donor lymphocyte infusion donor (not recorded which). It is not recorded whose cells these are; they may come from a transplant donor. Both conserved end residues are part of each CDR3. Fields, in order: J gene, V gene, clone size, D gene, CDR3 DNA, CDR3 protein. A D gene is named only where the DNA matches it firmly. Some rows mark clone size as missing; the rest say once, few, many or name a class of expanded clone.

TRBJ2-7,TRBV30,-,TRBD1,TGTGCCTGCGCCGGGACAGACGAGCAGTACTTC,CACAGTDEQYF
TRBJ1-3,TRBV12-3/TRBV12-4,few,-,TGTGCCAGTACGGGACTTACTGGAAACACCATATATTTT,CASTGLTGNTIYF
TRBJ1-3,TRBV10-3,few,-,TGTGCCATCACACAGGCTGCTGGGCCCCTCTCTGGAAACACCATATATTTT,CAITQAAGPLSGNTIYF
TRBJ1-3,TRBV30,-,-,TGTGCCTGGAGTGCTGGCCACTCTGGAAACACCATATATTTT,CAWSAGHSGNTIYF
TRBJ2-3,TRBV9,-,-,TGTGCCAGCAGCGTATCCTGGCGGGGACTCACAGATACGCAGTATTTT,CASSVSWRGLTDTQYF
TRBJ2-3,TRBV28,-,TRBD1,TGTGCCAGCAGTACACGGACAGGGCTGCTGGATACGCAGTATTTT,CASSTRTGLLDTQYF
TRBJ1-1,TRBV18,-,-,TGTGCCAGCTCACCCGGCAGGGCCAACACTGAAGCTTTCTTT,CASSPGRANTEAFF
TRBJ1-1,TRBV29-1,few,TRBD1,TGCAGCGTTTTGACAGGGGTCACTGAAGCTTTCTTT,CSVLTGVTEAFF
TRBJ2-7,TRBV28,few,TRBD2,TGTGCCAGCAGTTTACCGGGGGGACTTACCTACGAGCAGTACTTC,CASSLPGGLTYEQYF
TRBJ1-1,TRBV28,-,-,TGTGCCAGCAGTACTATTCGGGGGGCGTATAGCACTGAAGCTTTCTTT,CASSTIRGAYSTEAFF
TRBJ1-1,TRBV10-3,few,TRBD1,TGTGCCATCAGTGAGGGACAGGGAATGAACACTGAAGCTTTCTTT,CAISEGQGMNTEAFF
TRBJ2-1,TRBV2,-,-,TGTGCCAGCAGTGACCATCCATGGGATGAGCAGTTCTTC,CASSDHPWDEQFF
TRBJ1-2,TRBV20-1,-,-,TGCAGTGCACAACGAGGGGGAAGCTATGGCTACACCTTC,CSAQRGGSYGYTF
TRBJ2-3,TRBV5-1,-,-,TGCGCCAGCAGTAATGGGGCCGGGACAGATACGCAGTATTTT,CASSNGAGTDTQYF
TRBJ2-7,TRBV12-3/TRBV12-4,-,TRBD1,TGTGCCAGTAAGACAGGGATGGACGAGCAGTACTTC,CASKTGMDEQYF
TRBJ1-5,TRBV28,-,-,TGTGCCAGCAGTTTGAGGGGCCCTCTTTATCAGCCCCAGCATTTT,CASSLRGPLYQPQHF
TRBJ2-1,TRBV10-3,-,-,TGTGCCATCAGGTCCAGTCTAAATGAGCAGTTCTTC,CAIRSSLNEQFF
TRBJ1-2,TRBV20-1,-,-,TGCAGTGCTAGTCAGGGGATGGATTCTGGCTACACCTTC,CSASQGMDSGYTF
TRBJ2-2,TRBV7-9,-,-,TGTGCCAGCAGCTCGGACTGGAACACCGGGGAGCTGTTTTTT,CASSSDWNTGELFF
TRBJ2-3,TRBV29-1,few,-,TGCAGCGGGAGCCGGGGACTGAACACAGATACGCAGTATTTT,CSGSRGLNTDTQYF
TRBJ1-5,TRBV12-3/TRBV12-4,-,-,TGTGCCAGCCGCCCTGACACCGGTGGCAATCAGCCCCAGCATTTT,CASRPDTGGNQPQHF
TRBJ2-7,TRBV6-6,few,-,TGTGCCAGCAGTCGATTACACTACGAGCAGTACTTC,CASSRLHYEQYF
TRBJ1-4,TRBV7-2,-,-,TGTGCCAGCAGCCGACAGAGAACGAATGAAAAACTGTTTTTT,CASSRQRTNEKLFF
TRBJ1-2,TRBV4-2,-,TRBD1,TGTGCCAGCAGCCAAGGGGGACAGGCGAACTATGGCTACACCTTC,CASSQGGQANYGYTF
TRBJ1-1,TRBV6-1,-,-,TGTGCCAGCAGTGAATACGGCAGAATGAACACTGAAGCTTTCTTT,CASSEYGRMNTEAFF
TRBJ1-5,TRBV7-8,-,TRBD1,TGTGCCAGCAGCCTCCGTAACAGGGGAAGCAATCAGCCCCAGCATTTT,CASSLRNRGSNQPQHF
TRBJ1-5,TRBV4-1,-,-,TGCGCCAGCAGCTGGACAGATAGCAATCAGCCCCAGCATTTT,CASSWTDSNQPQHF
TRBJ1-3,TRBV7-8,few,-,TGTGCCAGCAGCTTCCGGGGCCCGCTTTCTGGAAACACCATATATTTT,CASSFRGPLSGNTIYF
TRBJ1-2,TRBV10-3,few,-,TGTGCCATCAGCGGAAACCGGGACACTGGCTACACCTTC,CAISGNRDTGYTF
TRBJ1-1,TRBV5-1,-,-,TGCGCCAGCAGCTCGGACCATGAAGCTTTCTTT,CASSSDHEAFF
TRBJ2-1,TRBV4-2,-,-,TGTGCCAGCAGCCAAGATGGTTCATCGGAGTTCTTC,CASSQDGSSEFF
TRBJ1-5,TRBV28,-,-,TGTGCCAGCAGTTTATCAAGTACCTCGGGAGCCCAGCATTTT,CASSLSSTSGAQHF
TRBJ1-1,TRBV5-1,-,TRBD1,TGCGCCAGCAGCCGCCTAGCAGACAGGGACACTGAAGCTTTCTTT,CASSRLADRDTEAFF
TRBJ2-7,TRBV18,-,-,TGTGCCAGCTCACCGTGGCCAAGGGATGTCCCAGTCCAAACTGAGCAGTACTTC,CASSPWPRDVPVQTEQYF
TRBJ1-5,TRBV19,few,TRBD1,TGTGCCAGTAGTAATGGACAGGGCGGCAATCAGCCCCAGCATTTT,CASSNGQGGNQPQHF
TRBJ1-2,TRBV4-1,few,-,TGCGCCAGCAGCCCAGGGACTTCTACCTGGGGTAACTATGGCTACACCTTC,CASSPGTSTWGNYGYTF
TRBJ2-2,TRBV4-1,-,-,TGCGCCAGCAGCCAAGAAACCACCGGGGGCGCGAACACCGGGGAGCTGTTTTTT,CASSQETTGGANTGELFF
TRBJ2-7,TRBV18,-,-,TGTGCCAGCTCCCTAGGACCCACCTACGAGCAGTACTTC,CASSLGPTYEQYF
TRBJ2-3,TRBV25-1,few,-,TGTGCCAGCAAGCGGAAGAGCACAGATACGCAGTATTTT,CASKRKSTDTQYF
TRBJ1-2,TRBV6-5,-,TRBD1,TGTGCCAGCAGTTACCGTGACAGGGATGGCTACACCTTC,CASSYRDRDGYTF
TRBJ1-1,TRBV5-1,-,TRBD1,TGCGCCAGCAGCTACAAGGGGGACAGGACTGAAGCTTTCTTT,CASSYKGDRTEAFF
TRBJ2-7,TRBV20-1,few,-,TGCAGTGCTAGAGGGGGCGGACCGTCCTACGAGCAGTACTTC,CSARGGGPSYEQYF
TRBJ1-1,TRBV3-1,many,-,TGTGCCAGCAGCCAAGGATTGTGGAGGAACACTGAAGCTTTCTTT,CASSQGLWRNTEAFF
TRBJ2-3,TRBV3-1,-,TRBD1,TGTGCCAGCAGCCAAGGACAGGGAAGGGTCACAGATACGCAGTATTTT,CASSQGQGRVTDTQYF
TRBJ2-3,TRBV19,-,-,TGTGCCAGTAGCACCTTGACCCCAGATACGCAGTATTTT,CASSTLTPDTQYF
TRBJ1-1,TRBV4-1,-,-,TGCGCCAGCAGCCAAGAGAGGGGGAGCACTGAAGCTTTCTTT,CASSQERGSTEAFF
TRBJ2-2,TRBV21-1,few,-,TGTGCCAGCAGCAAAGCGCTAATTTGTGGCAAATCGAACACCGGGGAGCTGTTTTTT,CASSKALICGKSNTGELFF
TRBJ1-2,TRBV3-1,once,-,TGTGCCGGCAGCCAAGAGTGGAGGGAATTTCGAGATGGCTACACCTTC,CAGSQEWREFRDGYTF